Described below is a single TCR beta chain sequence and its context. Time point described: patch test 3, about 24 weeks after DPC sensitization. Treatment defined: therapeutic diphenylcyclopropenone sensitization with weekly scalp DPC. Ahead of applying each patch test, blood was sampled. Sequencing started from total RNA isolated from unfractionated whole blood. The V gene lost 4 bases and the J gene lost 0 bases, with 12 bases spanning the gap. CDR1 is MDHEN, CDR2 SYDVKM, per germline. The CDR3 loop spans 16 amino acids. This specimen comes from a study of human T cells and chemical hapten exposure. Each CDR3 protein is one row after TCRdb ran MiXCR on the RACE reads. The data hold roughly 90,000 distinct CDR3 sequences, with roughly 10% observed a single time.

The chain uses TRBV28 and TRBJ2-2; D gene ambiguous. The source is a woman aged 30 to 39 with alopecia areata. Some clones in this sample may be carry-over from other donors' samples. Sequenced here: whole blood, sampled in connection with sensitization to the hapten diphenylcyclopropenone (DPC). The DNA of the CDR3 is TGTGCCAGCAGTTCTCCTGCCGCCTCGAACACCGGGGAGCTGTTTTTT. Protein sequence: CASSSPAASNTGELFF.